This T cell receptor beta chain was identified in a study of early T cells in non-severe SARS-CoV-2 infection. Overall study results and limits: Anti-spike CD8 responses were favored in VDJdb matching, and private and CD4 specificities were missed.

V lost 3 bases and J lost 5, with 7 bases in between. Germline V CDR1 and CDR2: SEHNR, FQNEAQ (reference sequence). CDR3 length: 12 residues. cDNA molecules, individually, were tagged with unique molecular identifiers. TCRdb analysed the 5' RACE reads with MiXCR anew, one entry per CDR3 protein. The table has tens of thousands of distinct CDR3 sequences, around 11% seen once. Remarks on this clonotype: Antigen: not known.

The receptor's source is an adult who was a healthcare worker with PCR-confirmed SARS-CoV-2 infection or an uninfected control (not recorded which). The sequencing used whole blood, collected at baseline. V is TRBV7-9 and J is TRBJ1-1; D is ambiguous. The CDR3 is CASSFEGTEAFF. CDR3 coding DNA: TGTGCCAGCAGCTTTGAGGGAACTGAAGCTTTCTTT.